This T cell receptor (beta chain) comes out of a study of CD8+ T cells in alopecia areata. In the study overall: Treated patients' severity was scored by percentage of affected scalp area.

V was pared by 2 bases and J by 7 bases, with 14 bases between. The germline CDR1 and CDR2 sequences are MNHEY and SMNVEV (reference sequence). This CDR3 region has 14 residues. On this clone: Antigen unknown.

Treatment defined: oral pan-JAK inhibitor, 5-10 mg twice daily. PBMCs yielded sorted CD4+ and CD8+ T cells. TCR sequencing used cDNA made by reverse transcription of extracted RNA. Profiled with immunoSEQ multiplex PCR; TCRdb holds only in-frame clones, not every one. The sample consists of 60,000 to 90,000 clones, approximately 70% of them appearing once. Points from the study as a whole: Lesional scalp displayed greater clonality than normal scalp, most notably in alopecia totalis/universalis. Many expanded lesional clones persisted during tofacitinib (in both scalp and blood).

The receptor's source is a human donor with alopecia areata. The chain is built from TRBV27 and TRBJ1-2; D might be TRBD1 (5 bases). The specimen was CD8+ T cells sorted from blood, collected at week 24, from a patient treated with tofacitinib. The CDR3 DNA reads as TGTGCCAGCAGTTTAGGGGCCAGGGCCTCTGGCTACACCTTC. Encoded protein: CASSLGARASGYTF.